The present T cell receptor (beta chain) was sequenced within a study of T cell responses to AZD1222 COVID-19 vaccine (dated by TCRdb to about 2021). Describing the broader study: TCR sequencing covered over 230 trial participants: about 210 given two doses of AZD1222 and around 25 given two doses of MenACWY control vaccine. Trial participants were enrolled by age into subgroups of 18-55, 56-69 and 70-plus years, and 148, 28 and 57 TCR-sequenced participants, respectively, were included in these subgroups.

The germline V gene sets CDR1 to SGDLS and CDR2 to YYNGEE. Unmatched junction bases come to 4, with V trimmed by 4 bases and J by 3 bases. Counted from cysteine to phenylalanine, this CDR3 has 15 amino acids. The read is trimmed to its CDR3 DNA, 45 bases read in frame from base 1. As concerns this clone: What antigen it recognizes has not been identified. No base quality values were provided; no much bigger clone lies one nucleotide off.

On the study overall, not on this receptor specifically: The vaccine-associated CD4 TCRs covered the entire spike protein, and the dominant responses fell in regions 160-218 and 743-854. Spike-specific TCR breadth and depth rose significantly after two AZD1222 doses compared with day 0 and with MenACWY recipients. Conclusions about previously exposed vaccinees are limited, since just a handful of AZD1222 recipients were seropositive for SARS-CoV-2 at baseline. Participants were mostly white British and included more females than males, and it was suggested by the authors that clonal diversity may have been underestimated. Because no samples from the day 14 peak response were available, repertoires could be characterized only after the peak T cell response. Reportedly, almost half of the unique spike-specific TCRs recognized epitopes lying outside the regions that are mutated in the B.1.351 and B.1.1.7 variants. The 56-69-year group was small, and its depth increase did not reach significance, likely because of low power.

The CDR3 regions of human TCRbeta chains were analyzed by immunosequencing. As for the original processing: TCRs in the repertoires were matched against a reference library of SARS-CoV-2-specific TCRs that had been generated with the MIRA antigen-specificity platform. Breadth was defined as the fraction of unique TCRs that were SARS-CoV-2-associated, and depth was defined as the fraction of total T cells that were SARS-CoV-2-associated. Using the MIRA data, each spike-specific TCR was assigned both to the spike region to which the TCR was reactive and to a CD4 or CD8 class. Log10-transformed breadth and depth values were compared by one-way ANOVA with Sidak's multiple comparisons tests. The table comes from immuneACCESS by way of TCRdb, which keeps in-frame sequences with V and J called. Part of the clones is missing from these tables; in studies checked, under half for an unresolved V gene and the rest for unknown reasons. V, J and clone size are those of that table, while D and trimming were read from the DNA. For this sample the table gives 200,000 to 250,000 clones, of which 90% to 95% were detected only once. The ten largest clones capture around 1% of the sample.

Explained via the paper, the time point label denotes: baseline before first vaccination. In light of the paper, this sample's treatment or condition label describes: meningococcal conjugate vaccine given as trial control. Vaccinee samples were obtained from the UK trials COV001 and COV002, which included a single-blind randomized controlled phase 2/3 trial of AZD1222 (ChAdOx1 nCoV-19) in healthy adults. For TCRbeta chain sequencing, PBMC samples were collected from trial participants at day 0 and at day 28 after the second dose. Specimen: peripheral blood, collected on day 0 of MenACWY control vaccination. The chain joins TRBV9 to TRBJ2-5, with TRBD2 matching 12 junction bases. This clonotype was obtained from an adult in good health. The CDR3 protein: CASSPTSGGKETQYF. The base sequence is TGTGCCAGCAGCCCAACTAGCGGGGGGAAAGAGACCCAGTACTTC.